This entry features one T cell receptor (beta chain) sequence. This clone was seen more than once but under ten times. Which antigen it targets is not known. Base-call qualities are not available, and no considerably larger clone is one nucleotide away. TCRbeta CDR3 regions were amplified from genomic DNA using the immunoSEQ Assay, a bias-controlled multiplex PCR. The authors' pipeline ran thus. Nucleated cell counts per sample were estimated from amplification of reference gene primers within the assay. To quantify the absolute abundance of each unique TCRbeta CDR3 rearrangement, sequence reads were collapsed and filtered. For each sample, productive Simpson clonality was calculated as the square root of Simpson's diversity index across productive rearrangements. The source is immuneACCESS, and TCRdb retained only in-frame sequences with V and J called. Part of the clones is not carried over; for the studies checked, unresolved V genes explain less than half of this, and the remainder is unexplained. That table is the source of V, J and clone size, and D and trimming were worked out from the DNA. Here the sample has around 160,000 clones; almost 90% occur a single time. The biggest ten clones account for about 2.5% of the sample.

The sample is drawn from a study of blood T cell repertoires in COVID-19 (dated by TCRdb to about 2020). Background for the entire study: Collaborator samples came from the United States, Italy and Spain and covered acute and convalescent phases of COVID-19. Samples came from the ongoing ImmuneRACE study (first 160 participants) plus 1,254 subjects from 6 global collaborators. The repertoires were released in a freely available public database intended as a resource for research on the immune response to SARS-CoV-2. Nearly every sample came with metadata listing a de-identified subject ID, COVID-19 status, age in years and sex. Where available, HLA class I and class II types were obtained from metadata supplied by the sample provider rather than from assay-based typing. The material from the prospective study consisted of cDNA or gDNA derived from T cells, B-cell-depleted T cells, or PBMCs. Subjects who had been exposed to COVID-19, were actively infected with it, or had recovered from it provided the deeply sampled blood TCRbeta repertoires that made up the dataset. Broader findings and caveats from the paper: The quantity of clinical and demographic metadata differed by source and by participant and was supplied without curation.

The CDR3 runs 14 residues from the cysteine to the phenylalanine. Only CDR3 DNA is held: 42 bases, read in frame from base 1. As encoded in the germline V gene, CDR1 is MNHNS while CDR2 is SASEGT. V gives up 1 base and J gives up 8 bases, and the segment between their germline ends measures 11 bases. Collaborating institutions collected whole blood in K2EDTA tubes following their own protocols. For TCRbeta analysis, collaborators shipped samples as frozen whole blood, isolated PBMCs, or DNA extracted from either of those sample types. The rearranged chain carries TRBV6-1 and TRBJ1-4, with TRBD1 as a weak D call on 5 bases. This clonotype was obtained from a human donor in a cohort sampled during active COVID-19. Source material: peripheral blood. This receptor has the CDR3 CASSEDPGREKLFF. The DNA sequence reads TGTGCCAGCAGTGAAGACCCAGGGCGGGAAAAACTGTTTTTT.